The following is a T cell receptor (beta chain) sequence with its context. This clonotype was seen many times. Its antigen is still unknown. Base qualities were left out, and no much larger clone turns up one base away. Inclusive of the bounding cysteine and phenylalanine, the CDR3 is 14 residues long. Only the CDR3 region is kept as DNA, spanning 42 bases read in frame from base 1. CDR1 LGHNA and CDR2 YSLEER are derived from the germline V gene. V was cut back by 0 bases and J by 3 bases, leaving a gap of 9 bases between them. The data were taken from a study of molecular identifiers for immune sequencing clone quantification (dated 2018 in TCRdb). At the level of the whole study: In a replicate experiment, RNA from roughly 21,000 or 96,000 naive CD8 T cells was split into five aliquots, four of which were sequenced. This methods study benchmarked molecular-identifier clustering-based TCR repertoire sequencing (MIDCIRS) and TCR RNA copy counting, using CD8 T cells to do so.

Libraries of naive CD8 T cells were generated from roughly 18,000 to 920,000 sorted cells, with 10%, 30% or 50% of the purified RNA used. Naive CD8 T cells, defined as CD8+CD4-CCR7+CD45RA+, were FACS-sorted into RLT Plus buffer on a BD FACSAria II. Detection sensitivity was tested by spiking Jurkat RNA equal to some 10 TCR copies' worth into samples containing 20,000-1,000,000 naive CD8 T cells. CD8 T cells were enriched using RosetteSep CD8+ T Cell Enrichment Cocktail and Ficoll-Paque, and the enriched cells then underwent ACK red cell lysis. Libraries were built with PCR. TCRdb lists the instrument as NextSeq 500. Preparation of bulk TCR libraries followed a previously described approach, with the TCR primers listed in Table S5. Purification of total RNA was performed with the Qiagen AllPrep DNA/RNA kit. Before analysis, reads from multiple sequencing runs of the same library were pooled. On the study's bioinformatics: Only reads with exact TCR constant sequence were kept, trimmed to 150 nt, and grouped by their 12-nt molecular barcodes. Within each barcode group, reads were sub-clustered at a 15% Levenshtein threshold, and quality-weighted consensus sequences were built per RNA molecule. Non-functional sequences were discarded, and so were lower-count sequences lying one edit away from another sequence. Barcode sub-clusters with fewer than 20% of the maximum read count were removed, based on fitting two negative binomial distributions. Starting from the raw public reads, TCRdb applied fastp trimming at Q25, assembled clones with MiXCR and retained in-frame beta chains. Records with the same CDR3 protein are collapsed into one entry carrying the most frequent genes and DNA. What appears here as the V and J calls and clone size reflects TCRdb's work, not the paper's. A total of about 630,000 distinct CDR3 sequences appear in this sample, roughly 27% of them only once. The ten most abundant clones make up about 0.84% of the sample.

Overall study outcomes, separate from this receptor: The naive libraries included spiked-in Jurkat TCR RNA (around 10 copies' worth), and this RNA is not part of the donor repertoire. Highly expanded clone sizes could be underestimated because identical TCR molecules may share a barcode. When barcode sub-clustering was not used, chimeric consensus sequences inflated TCR diversity, with chimeras reaching as high as 47%. Spiked-in Jurkat TCR RNA equivalent to a single cell was reported to be detectable even among over 800,000 naive CD8 T cells. Modeling estimated about 3 recovered TCR RNA copies per cell, compared with about ten by digital PCR, which implies roughly 30% capture efficiency. In CMV-specific effector cells, clones with more than 20 RNA copies contained over 99% of molecules, whereas in naive cells such clones contained under 1% of molecules.

The chain links TRBV4-3 with TRBJ2-7; there is no confident call for the D gene. Sequences were obtained from naive CD8+ T cells from blood, with Jurkat cell RNA spiked in. The cell subset or site label, read with the paper, signifies: FACS-sorted CD8+CD4-CCR7+CD45RA+ naive T cells. The receptor was derived from a human donor in good health. Some libraries in this study had Jurkat cell RNA spiked in. The DNA is TGCGCCAGCAGCCAAGATCCTGAATACTACGAGCAGTACTTC. Translated, it reads CASSQDPEYYEQYF.